This T cell receptor beta chain comes out of a study of T cells after yellow fever vaccination. In regard to this clonotype: Its matching antigen is unknown.

TCRdb re-called the 5' RACE reads through MiXCR, storing one row per CDR3 protein. The table includes about 400,000 distinct CDR3 sequences, 6% to 8% detected once. J lost 8 bases, V lost 2 bases, and 7 bases had no gene match. There are 16 residues in the CDR3. Study results and caveats: On re-exposure, the response was weaker but peaked faster, at day 5 versus 15.

The rearrangement uses TRBV12-3 or TRBV12-4 and TRBJ2-2; 11 nucleotides agree with TRBD2. Sequencing used PBMCs, obtained 5 days after the yellow fever booster vaccination. This receptor was identified in a man aged 25-40 years who received the YFV17D yellow fever vaccine. The DNA of the CDR3 is TGTGCCAGCAGTTTACCGCGGGCTAGCGGGAGGGGGGAGCTGTTTTTT. It is translated as CASSLPRASGRGELFF.